This TCR beta chain is from a study of spatial heterogeneity in lung cancer. Study background: Raw reads contained each unique TCR and UMI combination more than ten times on average.

The CDR3 extends over 17 amino acids. V dropped 1 base and J dropped 2 bases, with 14 bases sitting between them. Germline V gene lookup returns CDR1 SEHNR and CDR2 FQNEAQ (reference sequence). Time point defined: sample taken at primary tumor resection. The donors, 70 to 80 patients with untreated early-stage non-small cell lung cancer, provided the samples. Whole RNA, which was extracted from tumor, nontumor lung tissue or frozen PBMC, was sequenced without any cell sorting. This clonotype was counted ten times or more. Its antigen is unknown. TCRdb recomputed calls from the 5' RACE reads with MiXCR, one row per CDR3 protein. This table holds about 23,000 distinct CDR3 sequences, approximately 4.8% found once. Broader study findings: The study found that expanded intratumoral alpha and beta TCR counts tracked tumor mutation counts.

The chain combines TRBV7-9 with TRBJ2-2; D unresolved. The sample in question was lung tumor tissue, obtained at surgery. This receptor was identified in a male donor with early-stage non-small cell lung cancer. CDR3 sequence reads: CASSLGVVTTNTGELFF. Here the CDR3 DNA reads TGTGCCAGCAGCTTAGGAGTAGTGACAACAAACACCGGGGAGCTGTTTTTT.